The 8 T cell receptor beta chains in this list originate from one sample, sequenced in a study of preoperative IRX-2 immunotherapy in early breast cancer. Stated treatment: preoperative locoregional IRX-2 cytokine immunotherapy. Using immunoSEQ multiplex PCR, the repertoire was profiled, and TCRdb retains in-frame clones only, with some absent. The sample consists of approximately 24,000 clones, 80% to 90% of them appearing once. The material was lymph node tissue, obtained after IRX-2 immunotherapy. The receptors were gathered from a human donor with breast cancer.

The chain combines TRBV9 with TRBJ2-7, with TRBD2 matching over 7 bases. In germline, CDR1 is SGDLS, CDR2 YYNGEE. This CDR3 region has 13 residues. Trimming took 8 bases from V and 5 from J; bases not matched to a gene: 10. The CDR3 spells CARMGGAGNEQYF. The DNA for the CDR3 is TGTGCCAGAATGGGAGGGGCCGGGAACGAGCAGTACTTC.

The V gene is TRBV10-2, the J gene TRBJ2-2, with D perhaps TRBD2 (7 bases). Germline CDR1 is WSHSY and CDR2 is SAAADI. V shed 6 bases and J shed 5 bases, with 13 bases lying between them. This CDR3 is built from 14 residues. The CDR3 spells CASRGGQETGELFF. CDR3 sequence (DNA): TGCGCCAGCAGGGGGGGGCAGGAAACCGGGGAGCTGTTTTTT.

The chain recombines TRBV2 with TRBJ1-1; TRBD1 might be the D (6 bases). V was pared by 6 bases and J by 4 bases, with 15 bases between. The germline V gene encodes CDR1 SNHLY and CDR2 FYNNEI. CDR3 length: 14 amino acids. CDR3 region: CASRPVGAGTEAFF. As DNA, the CDR3 is TGTGCCAGCAGACCGGTGGGGGCCGGCACTGAAGCTTTCTTT.

The CDR3 nucleotides read TGTGCCAGTAGAACTAGCGGGGGGGCTATAGGTACGCAGTATTTT. This encodes CASRTSGGAIGTQYF. The chain recombines TRBV19 with TRBJ2-3, with 13 nucleotides matching TRBD2. The V gene's germline CDR1 is LNHDA and CDR2 SQIVND (reference sequence). This CDR3 region has 15 residues. With 6 bases clipped from V and 8 bases from J, the junction kept 8 bases outside the gene matches. Full variable domain (rest looked up from reference TRBV19 and TRBJ2-3): DGGITQSPKYLFRKEGQNVTLSCEQNLNHDAMYWYRQDPGQGLRLIYYSQIVNDFQKGDIAEGYSVSREKKESFPLTVTSAQKNPTAFYLCASRTSGGAIGTQYFGPGTRLTVL.

This chain links TRBV19 with TRBJ1-2; D is ambiguous. The CDR3 consists of 13 residues. Looked up from germline, CDR1 is LNHDA and CDR2 is SQIVND (reference sequence). Trimming shortened V by 7 bases and J by 8 bases, and 17 bases separated the two germline ends. DNA of the CDR3: TGTGCCAGTACCCTGACCGTCGGACGGGGCTACACCTTC. This encodes CASTLTVGRGYTF.

This chain links TRBV19 with TRBJ2-5; tentatively, D is TRBD2 (6 bases). The length of the CDR3 is 12 residues. The germline CDR1 and CDR2 sequences are LNHDA and SQIVND (reference sequence). V was trimmed by 5 bases and J by 5 bases, leaving 9 bases between them. CDR3 protein: CASSPGGETQYF. CDR3 DNA sequence: TGTGCCAGTAGTCCCGGAGGGGAGACCCAGTACTTC.

The gene calls are TRBV19 and TRBJ2-7; 9 bases are a match to TRBD1. CDR1 is LNHDA, CDR2 SQIVND, per germline (reference sequence). The trim removed 2 bases at V and 3 bases at J, leaving 5 bases unmatched. This CDR3 region has 15 residues. Written as DNA, the CDR3 is TGTGCCAGTAGTATACGGGGACAGGGAGACTACGAGCAGTACTTC. It encodes CASSIRGQGDYEQYF. Drawing the rest from reference TRBV19 and TRBJ2-7, the complete variable domain is DGGITQSPKYLFRKEGQNVTLSCEQNLNHDAMYWYRQDPGQGLRLIYYSQIVNDFQKGDIAEGYSVSREKKESFPLTVTSAQKNPTAFYLCASSIRGQGDYEQYFGPGTRLTVT.

V gene TRBV1 combines with J gene TRBJ1-6. TRBV1 is classified as a pseudogene. This CDR3 spans 14 amino acids. DNA for the CDR3: TGCACCAGCAGCCCGATGAAGGATAATTCACCCCTCCACTTT. The encoded protein is CTSSPMKDNSPLHF.